The 26 T cell receptor beta chains reported below all come from one sample, sequenced in a study of T cells expressing NK-cell markers. Following a re-call of the 5' RACE reads, TCRdb has one entry per CDR3 protein and lacks DNA. The table for this sample gives 200,000 to 300,000 distinct CDR3 sequences. The sequencing sample was made of blood T cells: a sorted CD56 or NKG2C T cell subset, CD4+ or CD8+ T cells, or bulk PBMC T cells (not recorded which). The receptors come from a woman aged 18 to 75 in good health.

This CDR3 reads CASSQGWTSGRYEQYF. The gene calls are TRBV4-2 and TRBJ2-7; TCRdb proposes TRBD2, but this gene call is untestable without DNA. The germline V gene encodes CDR1 LGHNA and CDR2 YNFKEQ. This CDR3 has 16 residues.

The J gene is TRBJ2-1, the V gene TRBV5-1; TCRdb lists TRBD2, though no DNA is available to test this call. Germline V gene data show CDR1 as SGHRS and CDR2 as YFSETQ. The CDR3 is 16 residues long. CDR3 residues: CASSLVSGGAGNEQFF.

The rearrangement joins TRBV6-1 to TRBJ2-5. CDR1 and CDR2 from the germline V gene are MNHNS and SASEGT. The CDR3 is 13 amino acids. The CDR3 loop is CASSKYAPETQYF.

CDR3 amino acids: CASAHRGGHTEAFF. V gene TRBV19 combines with J gene TRBJ1-1; the D call from TCRdb, TRBD1, cannot be confirmed without DNA. CDR1 is LNHDA, CDR2 SQIVND, per germline (reference sequence). This CDR3 is 14 amino acids long.

The rearrangement uses TRBV12-3 or TRBV12-4 and TRBJ1-5; TCRdb lists TRBD1, though no DNA is available to test this call. CDR3 length: 16 residues. The CDR3: CASIATTGNSNQPQHF.

The chain has TRBV12-3 or TRBV12-4 and TRBJ1-5. The CDR3 spans 20 residues. The CDR3 sequence is CASSLEVGGSSLYSNQPQHF.

V is TRBV7-3 and J is TRBJ1-3. The CDR3 totals 15 residues. Germline loops: CDR1 SGHTA, CDR2 FQGTGA. CDR3 region: CASSPGLNSGNTIYF.

The genes are TRBV7-2 and TRBJ1-1; TCRdb names TRBD1, which stays unverified in the absence of DNA. The CDR3 sequence is 15 residues long. Germline CDR1 is SGHTA and CDR2 is FQGNSA. The chain's CDR3 is CASSLVSGTGAEAFF.

The chain is built from TRBV6-4 and TRBJ2-5; TCRdb proposes TRBD1, but this gene call is untestable without DNA. The germline CDR1 and CDR2 sequences are MRHNA and SNTAGT. This CDR3 region has 16 residues. The chain's CDR3 is CASSAPPKGLGETQYF.

The chain is built from TRBV7-3 and TRBJ2-1; TCRdb gives TRBD1 as the D gene, but with no DNA this cannot be confirmed. Germline values: CDR1 SGHTA, CDR2 FQGTGA. The CDR3 has 14 amino acids. CDR3 residues: CASSLMAGVNEQFF. Complete variable domain (other parts from reference TRBV7-3 and TRBJ2-1): GAGVSQTPSNKVTEKGKYVELRCDPISGHTALYWYRQSLGQGPEFLIYFQGTGAADDSGLPNDRFFAVRPEGSVSTLKIQRTERGDSAVYLCASSLMAGVNEQFFGPGTRLTVL.

The chain combines TRBV11-2 with TRBJ2-2. The V gene's germline CDR1 is SGHAT and CDR2 FQNNGV. The CDR3 sequence is 14 residues long. The CDR3 spells CASTDDRVTGELFF.

The J gene is TRBJ2-1, the V gene TRBV12-3 or TRBV12-4. The CDR3 extends over 12 amino acids. The CDR3 is CASYPGYNEQFF.

The rearrangement uses TRBV5-1 and TRBJ2-5. Germline V lookup: CDR1 SGHRS, CDR2 YFSETQ. The CDR3 is 12 amino acids. The chain's CDR3 is CASSGDQETQYF.

The V and J genes are TRBV5-1 and TRBJ2-4; the D gene TCRdb calls, TRBD1, cannot be checked with no DNA. CDR3 length: 15 residues. Per germline, CDR1 SGHRS and CDR2 YFSETQ. The CDR3 sequence is CASSGVVGAGDIQYF.

V usage is TRBV9 and J usage is TRBJ2-7. Germline-derived CDR1 and CDR2 are SGDLS and YYNGEE. This CDR3 has 14 amino acids. This CDR3 reads CASSPQRVSYEQYF.

This sequence joins TRBV12-3 or TRBV12-4 and TRBJ2-2; checking the TCRdb D call of TRBD2 is not possible without DNA. The CDR3 length is 13 residues. CDR3 in amino acids: CASRTLAGGELFF.

J is TRBJ2-5 and V is TRBV29-1; no DNA is available, so the TRBD1 call from TCRdb remains unchecked. CDR3 length: 12 residues. The germline CDR1 and CDR2 sequences are SQVTM and ANQGSEA. This CDR3 reads CSVEGGEETQYF.

The chain links TRBV19 to TRBJ2-7. The CDR3 sequence is 15 residues long. Germline V gene data show CDR1 as LNHDA and CDR2 as SQIVND (reference sequence). The CDR3 loop is CASSDLRGATYEQYF.

The V call is TRBV30, the J call TRBJ1-3; as DNA is missing, the TRBD1 call by TCRdb cannot be tested. The CDR3 contains 15 residues. In germline, CDR1 is GTSNPN, CDR2 SVGIG (reference sequence). CDR3 residues: CAWSGDRNSGNTIYF.

V is TRBV10-3 and J is TRBJ2-7. This CDR3 is 13 amino acids long. CDR1 and CDR2 from the germline V gene are ENHRY and SYGVKD. CDR3 sequence: CAISSLTGYEQYF.

Here the CDR3 reads CASLLGGISDEQFF. The chain uses TRBV12-3 or TRBV12-4 and TRBJ2-1. This CDR3 is built from 14 residues.

The V call is TRBV12-3 or TRBV12-4, the J call TRBJ2-7. This CDR3 region has 14 residues. This chain's CDR3 is CASSPTGSSYEQYF.

V and J are TRBV6-2 or TRBV6-3 and TRBJ1-5; TCRdb gives TRBD1 as the D gene, but with no DNA this cannot be confirmed. Germline-derived CDR1 and CDR2 are MNHEY and SVGEGT. This CDR3 comprises 14 residues. The CDR3 reads CASSPGTTNQPQHF.

This CDR3 reads CASSFEPVETQYF. The chain couples TRBV12-1 to TRBJ2-5. TRBV12-1 is classified as a pseudogene. The CDR3 covers 13 residues.

This sequence joins TRBV5-1 and TRBJ2-2; TCRdb's assignment of TRBD2 cannot be checked, as there is no DNA. The CDR3 is 14 amino acids. CDR1 is SGHRS and CDR2 is YFSETQ in the germline V gene. The CDR3 here is CASSIAGVTGELFF.

The chain is built from TRBV29-1 and TRBJ1-4; TCRdb's assignment of TRBD1 cannot be checked, as there is no DNA. The germline CDR1 and CDR2 sequences are SQVTM and ANQGSEA. The CDR3 spans 12 residues. CDR3 protein: CSAQDLGEGLFF.